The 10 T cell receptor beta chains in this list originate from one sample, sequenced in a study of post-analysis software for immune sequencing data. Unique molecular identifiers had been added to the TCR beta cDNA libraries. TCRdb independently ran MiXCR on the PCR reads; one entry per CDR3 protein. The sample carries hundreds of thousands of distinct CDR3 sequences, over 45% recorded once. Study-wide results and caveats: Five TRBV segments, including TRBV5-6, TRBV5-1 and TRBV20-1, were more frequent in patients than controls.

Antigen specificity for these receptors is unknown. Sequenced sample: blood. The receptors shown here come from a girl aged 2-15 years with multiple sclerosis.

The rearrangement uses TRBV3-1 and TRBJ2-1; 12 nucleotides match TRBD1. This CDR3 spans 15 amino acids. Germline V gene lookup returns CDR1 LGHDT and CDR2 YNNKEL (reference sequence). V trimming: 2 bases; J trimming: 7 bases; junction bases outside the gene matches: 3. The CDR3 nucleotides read TGTGCCAGCAGCCAAACGGGACAGGGGGCGAATGAGCAGTTCTTC. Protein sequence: CASSQTGQGANEQFF.

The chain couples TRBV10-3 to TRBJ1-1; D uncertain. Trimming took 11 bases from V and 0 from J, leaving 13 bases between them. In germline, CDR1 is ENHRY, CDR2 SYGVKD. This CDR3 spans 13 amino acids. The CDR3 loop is CASAPQMNTEAFF. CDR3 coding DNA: TGTGCCTCGGCCCCCCAGATGAACACTGAAGCTTTCTTT.

CDR3 residues: CASSPMRGGSYNEQFF. The CDR3 DNA sequence: TGTGCCAGCAGCCCCATGCGGGGTGGGTCCTACAATGAGCAGTTCTTC. The chain combines TRBV7-8 with TRBJ2-1, with D possibly matching TRBD2 (6 bases). V shed 5 bases and J shed 1 base, with 15 bases lying between them. CDR1 SGHVS and CDR2 FQNEAQ come from the germline V gene. CDR3 size: 16 residues.

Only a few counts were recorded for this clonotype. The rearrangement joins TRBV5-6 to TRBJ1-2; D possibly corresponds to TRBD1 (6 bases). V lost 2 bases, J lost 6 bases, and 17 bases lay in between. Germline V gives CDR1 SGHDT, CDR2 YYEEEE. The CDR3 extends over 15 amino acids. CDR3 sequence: CASSFTGFGANGYTF. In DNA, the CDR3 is TGTGCCAGCAGCTTCACAGGGTTCGGGGCCAATGGCTACACCTTC.

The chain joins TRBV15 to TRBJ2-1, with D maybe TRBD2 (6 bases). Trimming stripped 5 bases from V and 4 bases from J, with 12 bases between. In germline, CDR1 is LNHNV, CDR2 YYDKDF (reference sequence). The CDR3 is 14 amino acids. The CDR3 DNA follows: TGTGCCACCAGCTCGGGACTGGATTACAATGAGCAGTTCTTC. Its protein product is CATSSGLDYNEQFF.

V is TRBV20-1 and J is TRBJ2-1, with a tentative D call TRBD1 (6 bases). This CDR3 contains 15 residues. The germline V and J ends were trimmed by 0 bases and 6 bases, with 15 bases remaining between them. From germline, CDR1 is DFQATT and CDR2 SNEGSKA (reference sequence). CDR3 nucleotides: TGCAGTGCTAGAGATGAGGGGGAGTCGCTCAATGAGCAGTTCTTC. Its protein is CSARDEGESLNEQFF.

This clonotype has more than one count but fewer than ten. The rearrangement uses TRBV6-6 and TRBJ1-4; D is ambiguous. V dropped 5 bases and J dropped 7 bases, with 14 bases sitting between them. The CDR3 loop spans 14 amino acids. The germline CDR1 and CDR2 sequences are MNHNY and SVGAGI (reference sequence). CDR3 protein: CASSTHVGSEKLFF. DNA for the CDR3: TGTGCCAGCAGTACCCACGTGGGGTCTGAAAAACTGTTTTTT.

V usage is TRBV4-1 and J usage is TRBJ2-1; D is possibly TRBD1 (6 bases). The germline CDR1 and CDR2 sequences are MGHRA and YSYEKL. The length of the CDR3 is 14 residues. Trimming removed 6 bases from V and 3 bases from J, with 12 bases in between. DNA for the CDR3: TGCGCCAGCAGGCCGGGACACATCTACAATGAGCAGTTCTTC. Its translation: CASRPGHIYNEQFF.

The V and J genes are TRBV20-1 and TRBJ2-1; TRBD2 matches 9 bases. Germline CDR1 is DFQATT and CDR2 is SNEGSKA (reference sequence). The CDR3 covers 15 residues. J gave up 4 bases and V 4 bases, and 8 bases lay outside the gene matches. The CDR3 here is CSAKPRTSAYNEQFF. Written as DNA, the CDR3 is TGCAGTGCTAAGCCCAGGACTAGCGCGTACAATGAGCAGTTCTTC.

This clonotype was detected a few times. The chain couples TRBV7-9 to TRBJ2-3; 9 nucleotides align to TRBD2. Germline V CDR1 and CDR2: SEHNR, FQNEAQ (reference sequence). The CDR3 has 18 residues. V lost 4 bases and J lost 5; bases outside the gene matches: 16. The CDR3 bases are TGTGCCAGCAGCTCATATTTCTCATCTAGCGGGGAGCTAGATACGCAGTATTTT. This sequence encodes CASSSYFSSSGELDTQYF.